The sequence of this T cell receptor beta chain was determined in a study of beta chain features in type 1 diabetes. Whole-study findings and limits: All four CD4+ subsets of Type 1 diabetes patients contained TCRB CDR3s that were moderately but significantly shorter.

The germline CDR1 and CDR2 sequences are LGHNA and YSLEER. CDR3 length: 18 amino acids. The V segment lost 4 bases and the J segment 1 base; nucleotides outside the gene matches: 8. Every bit of the isolated RNA underwent reverse transcription, so sequencing read expressed TCRB transcripts. The repertoire was sequenced with immunoSEQ multiplex PCR; TCRdb's copy has only in-frame clones and lacks some. The sample lists 300,000 or so clones; about 13% were seen once. With respect to this clone: Its antigen remains unknown.

The clonotype originates from a man aged 25 to 45 with type 1 diabetes. The V call is TRBV4-3, the J call TRBJ2-5, with TRBD2 matching over 14 bases. Sequencing was performed on naive CD4+ T cells from blood. CDR3 protein: CASSPGTSGSRLQETQYF. DNA for the CDR3: TGCGCCAGCAGCCCCGGGACTAGCGGGAGCCGACTCCAAGAGACCCAGTACTTC.